The clone carrying this T cell receptor (beta chain) was seen more than once but under ten times. The source of the sample is a study of identical twins. Via MiXCR, TCRdb re-called the 5' RACE reads, giving one row per CDR3 protein. The sample has some 690,000 distinct CDR3 sequences; around 20% are singletons. Looked up from germline, CDR1 is LGHDT and CDR2 is YNNKEL (reference sequence). The V and J ends lost 2 bases and 8 bases respectively, with 9 bases between them. The CDR3 consists of 12 residues. This sample also appeared in a second study, on T cells expressing NK-cell markers.

This TCR was sampled from a young woman in good health. The V and J genes are TRBV3-1 and TRBJ1-2; D gene unclear. Sequenced: PBMCs. The CDR3 is CASSQFVYGYTF. DNA of the CDR3: TGTGCCAGCAGCCAATTCGTCTACGGCTACACCTTC. The variable domain in full, with the rest retrieved from reference TRBV3-1 and TRBJ1-2, is DTAVSQTPKYLVTQMGNDKSIKCEQNLGHDTMYWYKQDSKKFLKIMFSYNNKELIINETVPNRFSPKSPDKAHLNLHINSLELGDSAVYFCASSQFVYGYTFGSGTRLTVV.